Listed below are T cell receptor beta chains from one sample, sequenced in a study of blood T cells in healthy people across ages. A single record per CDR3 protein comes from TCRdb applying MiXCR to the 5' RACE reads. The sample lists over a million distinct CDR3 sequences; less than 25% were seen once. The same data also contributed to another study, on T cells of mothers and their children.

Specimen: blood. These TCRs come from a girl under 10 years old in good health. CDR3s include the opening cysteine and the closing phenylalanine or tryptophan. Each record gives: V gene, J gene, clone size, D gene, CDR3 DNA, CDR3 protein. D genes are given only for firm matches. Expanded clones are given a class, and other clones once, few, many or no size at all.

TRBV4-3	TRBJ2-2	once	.	TGCGCCAGCAGCTCTTACATCGGCACCGGGGAGCTGTTTTTT	CASSSYIGTGELFF
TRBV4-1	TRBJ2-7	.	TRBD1	TGCGCCAGCAGCCAAGAGACAGGGGTACGCGACGAGCAGTACTTC	CASSQETGVRDEQYF
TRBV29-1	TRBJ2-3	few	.	TGCAGCGTTGGCCCGGGGACAGATACGCAGTATTTT	CSVGPGTDTQYF
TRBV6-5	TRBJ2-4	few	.	TGTGCCAGCAGTGCTGAGGGGGGAAACATTCAGTACTTC	CASSAEGGNIQYF
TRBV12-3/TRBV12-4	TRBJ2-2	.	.	TGTGCCAGCAGTTTACGGGAGATCTCCACCGGGGAGCTGTTTTTT	CASSLREISTGELFF
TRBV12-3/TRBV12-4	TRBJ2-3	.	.	TGTGCCAGCAGAGGAAGGGGACTCGGGGGATCGACAGATACGCAGTATTTT	CASRGRGLGGSTDTQYF
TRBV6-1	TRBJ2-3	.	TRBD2	TGTGCCAGCTTCTCTCCGGGACTAGGGTCCGACACGCAGTATTTT	CASFSPGLGSDTQYF
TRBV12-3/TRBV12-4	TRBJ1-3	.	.	TGTGCCGGCAGTTTGGATGGCAGGCCGGGAAACACCATATATTTT	CAGSLDGRPGNTIYF
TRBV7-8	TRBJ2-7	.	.	TGTGCCAGCAGCTCCCCCGCAGAATCTCTGGGCGAGCAGTACTTC	CASSSPAESLGEQYF
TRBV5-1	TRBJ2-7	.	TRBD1	TGCGCCAGCAGTCAGGGGGATGGCCTGGGCGAGCAGTACTTC	CASSQGDGLGEQYF
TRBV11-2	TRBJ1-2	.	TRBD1	TGTGCCAGCAGCCCCTGGCGGGACAGGGCTAACTATGGCTACACCTTC	CASSPWRDRANYGYTF
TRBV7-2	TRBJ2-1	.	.	TGTGCCAGCAGCTTATATTGGTTATTGGTCCAGGGCTCCGGCAATGAGCAGTTCTTC	CASSLYWLLVQGSGNEQFF
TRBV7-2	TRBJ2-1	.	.	TGTGCCAGCAGCTTAATGGGTAGCGGAGAGCAGTTCTTC	CASSLMGSGEQFF
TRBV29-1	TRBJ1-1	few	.	TGCAGCGTTGAAGGGGACGTGAACACTGAAGCCTTCTTT	CSVEGDVNTEAFF
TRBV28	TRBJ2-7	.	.	TGTGCCAGCACCTCCAACAGGGAATTCGAGCAGTACTTC	CASTSNREFEQYF
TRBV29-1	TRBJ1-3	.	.	TGCAGCGTTGAGATCTCTGGAAACACCATATATTTT	CSVEISGNTIYF
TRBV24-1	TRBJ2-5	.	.	TGTGACACCGGTGATTTTAACGGGGACCTTGGGCAGGAGACCCAGTACTTC	CDTGDFNGDLGQETQYF
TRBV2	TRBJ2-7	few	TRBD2	TGTGCCAGCACTAAATACTCGGGAGGGCGACCCTCCTACGAGCAGTACTTC	CASTKYSGGRPSYEQYF
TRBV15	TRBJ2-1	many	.	TGTGCCACCAGCAGAGATTTTGGGGAGCAGTTCTTC	CATSRDFGEQFF
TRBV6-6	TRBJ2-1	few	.	TGTGCCAGCAGGACGGGACTCCGGAGGAATGAGCAGTTCTTC	CASRTGLRRNEQFF
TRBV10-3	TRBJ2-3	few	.	TGTGCCATCAGTGAGTCAGGTTATAGAACAGATACGCAGTATTTT	CAISESGYRTDTQYF
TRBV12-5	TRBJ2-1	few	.	TGTGCTGGTGGCCTCCCATTGGAGCAGTTCTTC	CAGGLPLEQFF
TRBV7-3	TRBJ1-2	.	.	TGTGCCAGCAGCTTCAATACCGGGTCTCCTAGGACCTCCTATGGCTACACCTTC	CASSFNTGSPRTSYGYTF
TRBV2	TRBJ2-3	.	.	TGTGCCAGTTGGACCCGCGGGCACACAGATACGCAGTATTTT	CASWTRGHTDTQYF
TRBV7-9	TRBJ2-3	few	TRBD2	TGTGCCAGCAGCGATAGCGGGAGGGCCGGAGATACGCAGTATTTT	CASSDSGRAGDTQYF
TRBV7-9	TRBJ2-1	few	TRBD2	TGTGCCAGCAGCTTAATTTTTCCGGCTAGCGGGGGATACAATGAGCAGTTCTTC	CASSLIFPASGGYNEQFF
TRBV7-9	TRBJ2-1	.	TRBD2	TGTGCCAGCAGCTTCGGATGGAGTAGCGGGGGGGCGAATGAGCAGTTCTTC	CASSFGWSSGGANEQFF
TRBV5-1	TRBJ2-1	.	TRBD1	TGCGCCAGCAGCTTCGGGACAGGGAACTACAATGAGCAGTTCTTC	CASSFGTGNYNEQFF
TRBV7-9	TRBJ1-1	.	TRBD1	TGTACCAGCAGCCCCCGGGACAGGGTGAACACTGAAGCTTTCTTT	CTSSPRDRVNTEAFF
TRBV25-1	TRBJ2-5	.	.	TGTGCCAGCAGTGAATACGGAGAAGAGACCCAGTACTTC	CASSEYGEETQYF
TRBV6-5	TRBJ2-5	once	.	TGTGCCAGCAGTTACTCGTTTCAGGGAGGAGAGACCCAGTACTTC	CASSYSFQGGETQYF
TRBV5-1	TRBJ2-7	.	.	TGCGCCAGCAGAAGGAGCGACTACGAGCAGTACTTC	CASRRSDYEQYF
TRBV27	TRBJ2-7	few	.	TGTGCCAGCAGTACAATCAGGAGGACCTACGAGCAGTACTTC	CASSTIRRTYEQYF
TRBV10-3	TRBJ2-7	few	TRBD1	TGTGCCATCAGCCCGGGACAGATATCCTACGAGCAGTACTTC	CAISPGQISYEQYF
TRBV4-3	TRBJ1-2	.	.	TGCGCCAGCAGTCCCTGGCCGCAAGGGGCTAACTATGGCTACACCTTC	CASSPWPQGANYGYTF
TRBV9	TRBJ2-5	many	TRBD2	TGTGCCAGCAGCCTAGGACTAGCGGGAGGAGGGGAAGAGACCCAGTACTTC	CASSLGLAGGGEETQYF
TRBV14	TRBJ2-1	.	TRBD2	TGTGCCAGCAGCCAAGAAGGAGGAGGACTAGCGGGCAATGAGCAGTTCTTC	CASSQEGGGLAGNEQFF
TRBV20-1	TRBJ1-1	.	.	TGCAGTGCCCCGGTTGCGGGGGCAAACACTGAAGCTTTCTTT	CSAPVAGANTEAFF
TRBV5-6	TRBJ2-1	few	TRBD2	TGTGCCAGCAGCTTGGTTCTACTAGCGGGAGGGAATGAGCAGTTCTTC	CASSLVLLAGGNEQFF
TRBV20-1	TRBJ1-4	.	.	TGCAGTGCTCCCGACGGATTGAATGAAAAACTGTTTTTT	CSAPDGLNEKLFF
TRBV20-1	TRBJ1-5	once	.	TGCAGTGCTAGAGGTCGAGGTGGGCTTAATCAGCCCCAGCATTTT	CSARGRGGLNQPQHF
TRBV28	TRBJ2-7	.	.	TGTGCCAGCACCCGAGAGACTAGTTACGAGCAGTACTTC	CASTRETSYEQYF
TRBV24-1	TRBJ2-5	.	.	TGTGCCACCAGTGATTCAGAGACCCAGTACTTC	CATSDSETQYF
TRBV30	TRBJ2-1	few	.	TGTGCCTGGAGCGCGCCGGACTACAATGAGCAGTTCTTC	CAWSAPDYNEQFF
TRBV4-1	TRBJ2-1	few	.	TGCGCCAGCAGCCCCCGGGACGGCCGGAGCTCCTACAATGAGCAGTTCTTC	CASSPRDGRSSYNEQFF
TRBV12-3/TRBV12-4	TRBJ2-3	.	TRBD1	TGTGCCAGCAGTTTTGGGACAGTATCAGGAGATACGCAGTATTTT	CASSFGTVSGDTQYF
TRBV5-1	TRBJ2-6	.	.	TGCGCCGGCAGCTTGCACAACTCTGGGGCCAACGTCCTGACTTTC	CAGSLHNSGANVLTF
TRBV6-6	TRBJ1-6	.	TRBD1	TGTGCCAGCAGTCGGACGGGACAGGGTAATTCACCCCTCCACTTT	CASSRTGQGNSPLHF
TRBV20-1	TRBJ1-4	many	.	TGCAGTGCCGAGAGGGGGGAAAAACTGTTTTTT	CSAERGEKLFF
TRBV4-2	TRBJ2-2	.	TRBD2	TGTGCCAGCAGCCAAGAAGTAGCGGGGCTATCGGGGACCGGGGAGCTGTTTTTT	CASSQEVAGLSGTGELFF
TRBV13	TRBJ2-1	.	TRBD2	TGTGCCAGCAGCTTATGGAGCGGGAGGGGAAATGAGCAGTTCTTC	CASSLWSGRGNEQFF
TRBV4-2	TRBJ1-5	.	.	TGTGCCAGCAGCCCGGCGGACAATCTAAGCAATCAGCCCCAGCATTTT	CASSPADNLSNQPQHF
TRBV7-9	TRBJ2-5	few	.	TGTGCCAGCAGCTTGGGACTTAGTAATAAGACCCAGTACTTC	CASSLGLSNKTQYF
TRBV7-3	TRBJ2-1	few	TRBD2	TGTGCCAGCAGCTTAACGGGACTAGCGAGGGGCAACCAAAATGAGCAGTTCTTC	CASSLTGLARGNQNEQFF
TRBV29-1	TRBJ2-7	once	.	TGCGGCGTTGAAGATTATCCCGAGCAGTACTTC	CGVEDYPEQYF
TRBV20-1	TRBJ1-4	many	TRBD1	TGCAGTGCTAGATCCGCGGACAGGGGAACTAATGAAAAACTGTTTTTT	CSARSADRGTNEKLFF
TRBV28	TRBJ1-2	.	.	TGTGCCAGCAGCTCCAAAGGGTCTGGCTACACCTTC	CASSSKGSGYTF
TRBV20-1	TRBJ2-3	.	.	TGCAGTGCAAGGACTGCCACAACCTCAGATACGCAGTATTTT	CSARTATTSDTQYF
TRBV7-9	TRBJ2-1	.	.	TGTGCCAGCAGCTTAGCCCAACGGGAGCAGACAAATGAGCAGTTCTTC	CASSLAQREQTNEQFF